The clone carrying this TCR beta chain was found a few times. This specimen belongs to a study of spatial heterogeneity in lung cancer. Study as a whole: Untreated early-stage non-small cell lung cancer patients, around 72 in total, were the donors. Alpha-chain detections were consistently fewer than beta-chain detections among the sequences. A unique TCR and UMI combination showed up more than ten times in raw reads, on average.

TCRdb analysed the 5' RACE reads with MiXCR anew, one entry per CDR3 protein. The table shows 100,000 to 120,000 distinct CDR3 sequences, with 10% to 14% occurring only once. The CDR3 sequence is 14 residues long. The germline V and J ends were trimmed by 4 bases and 5 bases, with 13 bases remaining between them. CDR1 and CDR2 from the germline V gene are SGHRS and YFSETQ. Time point in this sample: blood at routine non-recurrence follow-up after resection. Without sorting, whole RNA was sequenced from tumor, nontumor lung or frozen PBMC. Here the sequenced sample was PBMCs, taken at follow-up. The chain carries TRBV5-1 and TRBJ2-1; TRBD2 is a possible D gene (6 bases). This sequence was found in a female donor with early-stage non-small cell lung cancer. The CDR3 nucleotides read TGCGCCAGCAGCACGACCGGGACTCACAATGAGCAGTTCTTC. Translated: CASSTTGTHNEQFF.